The 29 T cell receptor beta chains below come from one sample, sequenced in a study of blood T cell repertoires in COVID-19. Generated by immunoSEQ multiplex PCR, the TCRdb table keeps only in-frame clones and is missing some. The data contain about 300,000 clones, 88% of them singletons. The source material was peripheral blood. The receptors were gathered from a woman aged 25 to 39 who had recovered from COVID-19.

The CDR3 coding sequence is TGTGCCAGTAGTACCCTCGGTGAGGGTCAATGGACTGAAGCTTTCTTT. Translated, it gives CASSTLGEGQWTEAFF. The chain uses TRBV19 and TRBJ1-1; no definite D call. The germline V and J ends were trimmed by 4 bases and 5 bases, with 20 bases remaining between them. CDR3 length equals 16 residues. Per the germline V gene, CDR1 is LNHDA and CDR2 is SQIVND (reference sequence).

As concerns this clone: The same CDR3 arises from other DNA sequences in this sample as well. CDR3 amino acids: CASSEVELETQYF. CDR3 coding DNA: TGTGCCAGCAGTGAAGTGGAGCTAGAGACCCAGTACTTC. The chain uses TRBV2 and TRBJ2-5; D gene uncertain. V was clipped by 1 base and J by 4 bases, with 7 bases between them. The germline V gene has CDR1 SNHLY and CDR2 FYNNEI. There are 13 residues in the CDR3.

V gene TRBV24-1 combines with J gene TRBJ2-7; 8 bases match TRBD1. There are 15 residues in the CDR3. V shed 4 bases and J 6 bases; nucleotides not matched to a gene: 10. The V gene's germline CDR1 is KGHDR and CDR2 SFDVKD. CDR3 in amino acids: CATSDSGQGAGEQYF. The CDR3 DNA reads as TGTGCCACCAGTGACAGTGGTCAGGGGGCCGGCGAGCAGTACTTC.

This clone was detected once. V usage is TRBV15 and J usage is TRBJ1-2; 8 nucleotides agree with TRBD1. The CDR3 consists of 13 residues. J lost 11 bases, V lost 5 bases, and 10 bases had no gene match. The germline V gene has CDR1 LNHNV and CDR2 YYDKDF (reference sequence). The CDR3 reads CATSAGQAGGYTF. The CDR3, as DNA: TGTGCCACCAGCGCGGGACAGGCTGGGGGATACACCTTC.

The chain joins TRBV10-3 to TRBJ1-2; 7 nucleotides agree with TRBD1. The CDR3 spans 16 residues. Germline-derived CDR1 and CDR2 are ENHRY and SYGVKD. V dropped 4 bases and J dropped 4; count of bases not matched to a gene: 12. CDR3 sequence: CAISVGPGQLSYGYTF. The CDR3 DNA sequence: TGTGCCATCAGTGTGGGGCCGGGACAGCTATCCTATGGCTACACCTTC.

The table lists this clone with a count of one. This chain connects TRBV9 to TRBJ1-4, with D hard to call. The CDR3 totals 15 residues. Trimming removed 0 bases at V and 0 bases at J, with 6 bases between. Germline CDR1 SGDLS, CDR2 YYNGEE. This CDR3 reads CASSVGEATNEKLFF. The DNA of the CDR3 is TGTGCCAGCAGCGTAGGGGAGGCAACTAATGAAAAACTGTTTTTT.

The rearrangement links TRBV18 to TRBJ2-2, with 10 positions matching TRBD1. This CDR3 is 16 amino acids long. Germline V gene lookup returns CDR1 KGHSH and CDR2 LQKENI. Unmatched junction bases numbered 4, after V lost 5 bases and J lost 1 base. The CDR3 loop reads CASSGRDRGNTGELFF. The CDR3 region has the DNA TGTGCCAGCTCAGGCCGGGACAGGGGGAACACCGGGGAGCTGTTTTTT.

The rearrangement uses TRBV5-1 and TRBJ2-7; maybe TRBD1 (6 bases). The ends were cut back, 5 bases at V and 6 bases at J, with 15 bases in the middle. This CDR3 region has 13 residues. CDR1 and CDR2 (germline): SGHRS, YFSETQ. The DNA of the CDR3 is TGCGCCAGCAGGCGGACAGTGCGGAGCGAGCAGTACTTC. Its protein product is CASRRTVRSEQYF.

V usage is TRBV9 and J usage is TRBJ1-3, with no clear D. The V gene lost 1 base and the J gene lost 2 bases, with 10 bases spanning the gap. The CDR3 is made up of 15 amino acids. From germline, CDR1 is SGDLS and CDR2 YYNGEE. CDR3: CASSVSVDAGNTIYF. For the CDR3, the DNA is TGTGCCAGCAGCGTAAGCGTTGACGCTGGAAACACCATATATTTT.

J is TRBJ1-2 and V is TRBV28; D not certain. V dropped 3 bases and J dropped 0 bases, with 11 bases sitting between them. Germline CDR1 MDHEN, CDR2 SYDVKM. CDR3 length equals 15 residues. The CDR3 loop reads CASSFPRETNYGYTF. CDR3 in DNA: TGTGCCAGCAGTTTCCCGCGGGAGACTAACTATGGCTACACCTTC.

The chain uses TRBV6-5 and TRBJ2-1; D not resolved. Germline V gives CDR1 MNHEY, CDR2 SVGAGI. CDR3 length: 10 residues. V lost 7 bases to trimming and J lost 5 bases, with 3 bases between them. In DNA form, the CDR3 reads TGTGCCAGCACCGACAATGAGCAGTTCTTC. It specifies CASTDNEQFF.

V usage is TRBV27 and J usage is TRBJ2-1; tentatively, D is TRBD2 (5 bases). Germline CDR1 is MNHEY and CDR2 is SMNVEV (reference sequence). The V end was cut by 5 bases, the J end by 10 bases, with 15 bases between. This CDR3 comprises 13 residues. CDR3 DNA: TGTGCCAGCAGTCAATCCGGGATCGGGGAGCAGTTCTTC. Its translation: CASSQSGIGEQFF.

This clone was picked up one time. J is TRBJ1-3 and V is TRBV7-8, with D unresolved. The CDR3 totals 16 residues. V was pared by 1 base and J by 2 bases, with 12 bases between. The V gene's germline CDR1 is SGHVS and CDR2 FQNEAQ. CDR3 in DNA: TGTGCCAGCAGCTTAGGTGTGACTCGAACTGGAAACACCATATATTTT. Protein: CASSLGVTRTGNTIYF.

This clone was counted a single time. The V gene is TRBV3-1 (or the pseudogene TRBV3-2), the J gene TRBJ2-7, with D perhaps matching TRBD1 (6 bases). The CDR3 spans 13 residues. Germline assignment: CDR1 LGHDT and CDR2 YNNKEL (reference sequence). V was cut by 4 bases and J by 5 bases, with 12 bases left in between. The CDR3 reads CASSRRGGHEQYF. The DNA for the CDR3 is TGTGCCAGCAGCCGGCGTGGGGGCCACGAGCAGTACTTC.

As DNA, the CDR3 is TGTGCCATCCGGACTAGCGGGGGGGATTACAATGAGCAGTTCTTC. Translation: CAIRTSGGDYNEQFF. The chain is built from TRBV10-3 and TRBJ2-1; 15 bases are a match to TRBD2. Germline V CDR1 and CDR2: ENHRY, SYGVKD. Trimming removed 8 bases from V and 4 bases from J; junction bases left unmatched: 3. CDR3 length equals 15 residues.

As concerns this clone: Different DNA sequences within this sample yield the same CDR3. The chain carries TRBV28 and TRBJ1-6, with D hard to call. Germline CDR1 is MDHEN and CDR2 is SYDVKM. Trimming stripped 3 bases from V and 9 bases from J, with 9 bases between. The CDR3 totals 13 residues. The CDR3 protein is CASSFRGGSPLHF. DNA for the CDR3: TGTGCCAGCAGTTTCCGGGGTGGTTCACCCCTCCACTTT.

The chain recombines TRBV28 with TRBJ1-5; D ambiguous. CDR3 length equals 15 residues. The germline V gene has CDR1 MDHEN and CDR2 SYDVKM. Trimming left V 7 bases short and J 0 bases short, with 13 bases between. In nucleotides, the CDR3 is TGTGCCAGCACCTCGGGATTTTATAGCAATCAGCCCCAGCATTTT. This translates into CASTSGFYSNQPQHF.

CDR3 loop: CASSLSDFGNQPQHF. The CDR3 region has the DNA TGTGCCAGCAGTTTGTCAGATTTTGGCAATCAGCCCCAGCATTTT. The chain combines TRBV28 with TRBJ1-5; no clear D gene. CDR3 length: 15 residues. Germline CDR1 is MDHEN and CDR2 is SYDVKM. The V end was cut by 3 bases, the J end by 2 bases, with 11 bases between.

The J gene is TRBJ1-1, the V gene TRBV6-1; D is ambiguous. This CDR3 spans 13 amino acids. With 3 bases removed from V and 3 bases from J, the gap between germline ends came to 8 bases. Per germline, CDR1 MNHNS and CDR2 SASEGT. DNA for the CDR3: TGTGCCAGCAGTGAGTTGGGCCACACTGAAGCTTTCTTT. Protein product: CASSELGHTEAFF.

This clone was detected ten times or more. This chain links TRBV7-2 with TRBJ1-5; D may be TRBD1 (6 bases). The ends were cut back, 6 bases at V and 6 bases at J, with 15 bases in the middle. From germline, CDR1 is SGHTA and CDR2 FQGNSA. The CDR3 runs 14 residues. DNA for the CDR3: TGTGCCAGCAGTGCCCAGGGGTTTGGTCAGCCCCAGCATTTT. It specifies CASSAQGFGQPQHF.

Written as DNA, the CDR3 is TGTGCCAGCAGCCTGGACAGTAGCAATCAGCCCCAGCATTTT. This encodes CASSLDSSNQPQHF. The gene calls are TRBV7-9 and TRBJ1-5; possible D gene TRBD1, 6 bases. Germline lookup yields CDR1 SEHNR and CDR2 FQNEAQ (reference sequence). With 5 bases removed from V and 0 bases from J, the gap between germline ends came to 8 bases. CDR3 size: 14 residues.

J is TRBJ2-1 and V is TRBV7-2; 8 nucleotides align to TRBD2. J was trimmed by 12 bases and V by 4 bases; bases with no gene match: 17. The CDR3 runs to 16 residues. Germline CDR1 and CDR2: SGHTA and FQGNSA. This CDR3 is CASSSSGAGGSLGQFF. CDR3 sequence (DNA): TGTGCCAGCAGCTCGAGTGGGGCGGGGGGTTCCCTCGGGCAGTTCTTC.

V is TRBV5-8 and J is TRBJ2-1; 8 nucleotides match TRBD1. The V segment lost 4 bases and the J segment 9 bases; nucleotides outside the gene matches: 9. The germline CDR1 and CDR2 sequences are SGHTS and YDEGEE. The CDR3 spans 14 residues. This CDR3 reads CASSLPGGLVEQFF. CDR3 in DNA: TGTGCCAGCAGCCTCCCAGGGGGCTTGGTTGAGCAGTTCTTC.

The J gene is TRBJ2-3, the V gene TRBV27, with a possible D match to TRBD2 (7 bases). This CDR3 spans 13 amino acids. From germline, CDR1 is MNHEY and CDR2 SMNVEV (reference sequence). Trimming cost V 9 bases and J 1 base, with 11 bases left between them. CDR3 sequence: CASRGGGTDTQYF. The CDR3 bases are TGTGCCAGTAGAGGGGGGGGCACAGATACGCAGTATTTT.

The chain is built from TRBV27 and TRBJ1-4, with D unresolved. Per germline, CDR1 MNHEY and CDR2 SMNVEV (reference sequence). This CDR3 region has 14 residues. Trimming removed 2 bases at V and 8 bases at J, with 12 bases between. The CDR3 nucleotides are TGTGCCAGCAGTTTAAGAGGGTCAGTGGAAAAACTGTTTTTT. It codes for CASSLRGSVEKLFF.

V usage is TRBV11-3 and J usage is TRBJ2-7, with D possibly being TRBD2 (6 bases). Trimming cost V 5 bases and J 4 bases, with 9 bases left between them. The CDR3 loop spans 12 amino acids. Germline V gene data show CDR1 as SGHNT and CDR2 as YENEEA. The CDR3 here is CASSPGTYEQYF. The CDR3 region has the DNA TGTGCCAGCAGCCCGGGGACTTACGAGCAGTACTTC.

V gene TRBV2 combines with J gene TRBJ2-3; 7 bases line up with TRBD2. This CDR3 contains 16 residues. Germline lookup yields CDR1 SNHLY and CDR2 FYNNEI. V lost 6 bases, J lost 1 base, and 10 bases stayed unmatched. CDR3 sequence: CASREYKAGRTDTQYF. The CDR3 DNA sequence: TGTGCCAGCAGGGAGTACAAAGCGGGACGCACAGATACGCAGTATTTT.

The table lists this clone with a few counts. The gene calls are TRBV6-1 and TRBJ1-2, with 11 bases that match TRBD1. Germline CDR1 MNHNS, CDR2 SASEGT. CDR3 size: 16 residues. The V segment lost 1 base and the J segment 7 bases; nucleotides outside the gene matches: 8. CDR3 nucleotide sequence: TGTGCCAGCAGTGAAGGGACAGGGGGCGCAAGTGGTGGCTACACCTTC. The encoded protein is CASSEGTGGASGGYTF.

This chain links TRBV5-6 with TRBJ1-2; D is undetermined. The CDR3 length is 13 residues. Germline loops: CDR1 SGHDT, CDR2 YYEEEE. Trimming removed 0 bases at V and 4 bases at J, with 7 bases between. The CDR3 sequence: CASSLAIGYGYTF. The CDR3, as DNA: TGTGCCAGCAGCTTGGCCATCGGCTATGGCTACACCTTC.